This section outlines one TCR beta chain sequence together with its context. Authors' processing steps: Counts of nucleated cells, estimated from reference gene primer amplification, were obtained. Assay used: immunoSEQ multiplex PCR; TCRdb lists only in-frame clones, some missing. From that table come the V and J calls and clone size; the DNA was used to work out D and trimming. The sample consists of about 76,000 clones, 80% to 90% of them appearing once. The data belong to a study of blood T cell repertoires in COVID-19. The overall study: Acute and convalescent COVID-19 samples came from the United States, Italy and Spain. The analysed material was cDNA or gDNA that came from T cells, B-cell-depleted T cells, or PBMCs.

The J segment lost 0 bases and the V segment lost 4 bases, leaving 5 bases of the junction unmatched. The CDR3 runs to 16 residues. Germline V gene sequence: CDR1 SGHTA, CDR2 FQGTGA. The genes are TRBV7-3 and TRBJ2-2, with 7 bases that match TRBD1. The sequence was collected from a human donor in a cohort sampled during active COVID-19. Sequencing input: peripheral blood. Here the CDR3 reads CASSYRGTSNTGELFF. CDR3 coding DNA: TGTGCCAGCAGCTACAGGGGAACGTCGAACACCGGGGAGCTGTTTTTT.